The clone carrying this T cell receptor (beta chain) was seen repeatedly, ten times or more. No antigen is known for it. The data derive from a study of CD8 T cells in ankylosing spondylitis. Points from the study as a whole: Disease-associated clonotypes exhibited CD8+ identity and were relatively infrequent in peripheral blood. There was a TCR beta motif, made of 7 to 9 highly homologous variants, that appeared characteristic of ankylosing spondylitis blood. According to the report, clones linked to the disease were significantly enriched in matched synovial fluid samples taken from ankylosing spondylitis patients. Prior work had noted some motif variants in reactive arthritis blood and synovial fluid.

CDR3 length: 14 amino acids. From germline, CDR1 is LGHDT and CDR2 YNNKEL (reference sequence). Trimming cost V 1 base and J 2 bases, with 8 bases left between them. By quantitative 5'-RACE with molecular barcodes, the TCR beta libraries were made. From the 5' RACE reads, TCRdb called clonotypes with MiXCR, one entry per CDR3 protein. The sample holds 200,000 to 250,000 distinct CDR3 sequences, approximately 7.3% seen once. Sequencing was done on a sample of blood, either unsorted or a sorted T cell fraction (not recorded which). The chain uses TRBV3-1 and TRBJ1-1; perhaps TRBD1 as D (6 bases). The clonotype originates from a male donor with ankylosing spondylitis. This chain's CDR3 is CASSQVRGNTEAFF. The CDR3 nucleotides read TGTGCCAGCAGCCAAGTCAGGGGTAACACTGAAGCTTTCTTT. Full variable domain (rest looked up from reference TRBV3-1 and TRBJ1-1): DTAVSQTPKYLVTQMGNDKSIKCEQNLGHDTMYWYKQDSKKFLKIMFSYNNKELIINETVPNRFSPKSPDKAHLNLHINSLELGDSAVYFCASSQVRGNTEAFFGQGTRLTVV.